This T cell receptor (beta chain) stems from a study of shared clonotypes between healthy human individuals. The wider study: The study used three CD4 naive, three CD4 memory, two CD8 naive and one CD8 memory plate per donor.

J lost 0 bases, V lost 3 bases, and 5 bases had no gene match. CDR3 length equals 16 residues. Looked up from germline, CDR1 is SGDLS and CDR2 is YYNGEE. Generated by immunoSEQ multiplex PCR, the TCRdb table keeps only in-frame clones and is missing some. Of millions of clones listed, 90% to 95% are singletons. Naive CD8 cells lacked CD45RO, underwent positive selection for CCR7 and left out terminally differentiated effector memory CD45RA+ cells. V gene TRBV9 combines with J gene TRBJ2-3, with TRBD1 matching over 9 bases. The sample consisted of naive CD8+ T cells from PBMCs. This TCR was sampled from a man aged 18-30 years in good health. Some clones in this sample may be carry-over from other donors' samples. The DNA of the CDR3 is TGTGCCAGCAGCGCGACAGGGGGTACTAGCACAGATACGCAGTATTTT. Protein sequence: CASSATGGTSTDTQYF. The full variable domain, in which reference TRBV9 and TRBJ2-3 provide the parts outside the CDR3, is DSGVTQTPKHLITATGQRVTLRCSPRSGDLSVYWYQQSLDQGLQFLIQYYNGEERAKGNILERFSAQQFPDLHSELNLSSLELGDSALYFCASSATGGTSTDTQYFGPGTRLTVL.